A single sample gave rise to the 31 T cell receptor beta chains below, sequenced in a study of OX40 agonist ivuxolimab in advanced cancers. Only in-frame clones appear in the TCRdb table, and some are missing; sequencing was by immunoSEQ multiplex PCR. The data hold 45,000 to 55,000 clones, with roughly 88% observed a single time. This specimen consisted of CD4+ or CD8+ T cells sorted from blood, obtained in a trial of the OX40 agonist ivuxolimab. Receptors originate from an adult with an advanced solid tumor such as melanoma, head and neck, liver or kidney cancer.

The CDR3 protein is CASSGSYNEQFF. DNA of the CDR3: TGTGCCAGTAGCGGGTCATACAATGAGCAGTTCTTC. V and J are TRBV19 and TRBJ2-1; no clear D gene. The CDR3 is 12 residues long. Trimming removed 6 bases from V and 4 bases from J, with 7 bases in between. Per the germline V gene, CDR1 is LNHDA and CDR2 is SQIVND (reference sequence).

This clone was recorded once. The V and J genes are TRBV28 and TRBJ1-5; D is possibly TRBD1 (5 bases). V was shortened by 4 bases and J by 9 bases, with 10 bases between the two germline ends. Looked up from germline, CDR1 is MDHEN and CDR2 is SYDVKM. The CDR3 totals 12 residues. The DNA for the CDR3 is TGTGCCAGCAGTTCCGACAGACGGCCCCAGCATTTT. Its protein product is CASSSDRRPQHF.

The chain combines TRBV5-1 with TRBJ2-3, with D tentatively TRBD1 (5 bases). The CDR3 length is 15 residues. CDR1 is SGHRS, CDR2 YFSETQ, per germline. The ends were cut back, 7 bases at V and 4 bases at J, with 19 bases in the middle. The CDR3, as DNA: TGCGCCAGCCTACTCGGTCCAGGGTTGGCAGATACGCAGTATTTT. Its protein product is CASLLGPGLADTQYF.

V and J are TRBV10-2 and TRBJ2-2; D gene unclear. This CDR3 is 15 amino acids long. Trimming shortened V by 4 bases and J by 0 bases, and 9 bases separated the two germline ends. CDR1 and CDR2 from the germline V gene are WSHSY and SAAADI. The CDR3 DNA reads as TGCGCCAGCAGTGGGGTAGTAGCGAACACCGGGGAGCTGTTTTTT. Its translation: CASSGVVANTGELFF.

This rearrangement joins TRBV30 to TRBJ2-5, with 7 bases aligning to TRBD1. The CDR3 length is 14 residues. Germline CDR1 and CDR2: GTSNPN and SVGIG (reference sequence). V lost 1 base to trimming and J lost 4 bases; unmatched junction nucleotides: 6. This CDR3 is CAWSETGSPETQYF. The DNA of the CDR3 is TGTGCCTGGAGTGAGACAGGGTCCCCAGAGACCCAGTACTTC.

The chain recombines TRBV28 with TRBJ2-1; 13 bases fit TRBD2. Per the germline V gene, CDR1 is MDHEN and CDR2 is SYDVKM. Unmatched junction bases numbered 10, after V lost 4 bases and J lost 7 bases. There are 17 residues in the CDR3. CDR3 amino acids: CASSSHGLAGAPNEQFF. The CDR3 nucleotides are TGTGCCAGCAGTTCACACGGACTAGCGGGGGCACCAAATGAGCAGTTCTTC.

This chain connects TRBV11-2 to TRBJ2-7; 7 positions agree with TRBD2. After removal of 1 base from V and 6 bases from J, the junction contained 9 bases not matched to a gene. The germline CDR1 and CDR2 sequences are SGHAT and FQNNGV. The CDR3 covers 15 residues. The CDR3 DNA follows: TGTGCCAGCAGCTTAGTGGGGGGGAGGATGAGCGAGCAGTACTTC. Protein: CASSLVGGRMSEQYF.

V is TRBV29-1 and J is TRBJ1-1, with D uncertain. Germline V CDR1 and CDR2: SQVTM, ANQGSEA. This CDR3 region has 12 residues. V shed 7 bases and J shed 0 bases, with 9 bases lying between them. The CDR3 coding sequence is TGCAGCGGTGGCCAGATGAACACTGAAGCTTTCTTT. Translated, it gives CSGGQMNTEAFF.

The CDR3 sequence: CASSSQGNTEAFF. CDR3 coding DNA: TGTGCCAGCAGTTCTCAGGGAAACACTGAAGCTTTCTTT. The chain joins TRBV2 to TRBJ1-1; D perhaps matches TRBD1 (5 bases). CDR3 length: 13 amino acids. V was shortened by 5 bases and J by 2 bases, with 9 bases between the two germline ends. CDR1 is SNHLY and CDR2 is FYNNEI in the germline V gene.

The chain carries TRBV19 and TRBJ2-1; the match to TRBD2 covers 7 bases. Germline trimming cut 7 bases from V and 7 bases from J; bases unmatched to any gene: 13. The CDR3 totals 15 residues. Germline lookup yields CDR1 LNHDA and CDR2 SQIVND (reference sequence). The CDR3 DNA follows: TGTGCCAGTACCATGGGGGGGTACCGGTCTAATGAGCAGTTCTTC. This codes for CASTMGGYRSNEQFF.

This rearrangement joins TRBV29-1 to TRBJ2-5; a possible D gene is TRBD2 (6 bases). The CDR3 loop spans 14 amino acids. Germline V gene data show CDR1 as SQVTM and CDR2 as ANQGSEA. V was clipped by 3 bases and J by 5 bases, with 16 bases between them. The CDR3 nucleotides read TGCAGCGTTGACCTAGCGAGATGGGAGGAGACCCAGTACTTC. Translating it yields CSVDLARWEETQYF.

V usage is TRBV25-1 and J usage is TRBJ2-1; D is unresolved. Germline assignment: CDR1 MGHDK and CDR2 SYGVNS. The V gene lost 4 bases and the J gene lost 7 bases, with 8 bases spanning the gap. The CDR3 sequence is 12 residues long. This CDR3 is CASSVAENEQFF. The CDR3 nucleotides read TGTGCCAGCAGTGTAGCAGAGAATGAGCAGTTCTTC.

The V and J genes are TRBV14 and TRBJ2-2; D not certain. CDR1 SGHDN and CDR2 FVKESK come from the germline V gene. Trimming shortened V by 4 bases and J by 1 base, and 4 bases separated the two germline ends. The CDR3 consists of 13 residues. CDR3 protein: CASSLLNTGELFF. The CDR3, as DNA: TGTGCCAGCAGCCTGTTGAACACCGGGGAGCTGTTTTTT.

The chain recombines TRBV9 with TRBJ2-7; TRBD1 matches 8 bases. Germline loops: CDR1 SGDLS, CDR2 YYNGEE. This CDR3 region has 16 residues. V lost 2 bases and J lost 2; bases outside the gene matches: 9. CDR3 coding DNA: TGTGCCAGCAGCGTGCTCCCGGGACAGGAGACCTACGAGCAGTACTTC. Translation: CASSVLPGQETYEQYF.

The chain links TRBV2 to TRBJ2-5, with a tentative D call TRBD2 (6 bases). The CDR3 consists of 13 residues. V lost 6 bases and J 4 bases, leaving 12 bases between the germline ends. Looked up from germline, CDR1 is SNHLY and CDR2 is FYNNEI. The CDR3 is CASRPSGAETQYF. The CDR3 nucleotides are TGTGCCAGCAGGCCCTCGGGAGCAGAGACCCAGTACTTC.

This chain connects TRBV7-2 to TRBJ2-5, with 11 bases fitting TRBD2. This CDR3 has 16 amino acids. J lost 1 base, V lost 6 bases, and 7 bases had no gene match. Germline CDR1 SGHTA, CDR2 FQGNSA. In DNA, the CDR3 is TGTGCCAGCAGGGGACCTAGCGGGGGGATCCAAGAGACCCAGTACTTC. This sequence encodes CASRGPSGGIQETQYF. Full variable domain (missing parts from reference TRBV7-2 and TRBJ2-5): GAGVSQSPSNKVTEKGKDVELRCDPISGHTALYWYRQSLGQGLEFLIYFQGNSAPDKSGLPSDRFSAERTGGSVSTLTIQRTQQEDSAVYLCASRGPSGGIQETQYFGPGTRLLVL.

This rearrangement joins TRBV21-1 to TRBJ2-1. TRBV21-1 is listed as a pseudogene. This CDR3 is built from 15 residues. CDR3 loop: CASRRKGLAYNEQFF. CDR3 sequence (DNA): TGTGCCAGCAGGCGGAAGGGCTTAGCCTACAATGAGCAGTTCTTC.

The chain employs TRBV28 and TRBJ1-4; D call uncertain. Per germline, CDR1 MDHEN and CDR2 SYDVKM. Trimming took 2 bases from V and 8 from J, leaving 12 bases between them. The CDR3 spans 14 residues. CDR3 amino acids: CASSLDLVREKLFF. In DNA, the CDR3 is TGTGCCAGCAGTTTAGACCTGGTGCGAGAAAAACTGTTTTTT.

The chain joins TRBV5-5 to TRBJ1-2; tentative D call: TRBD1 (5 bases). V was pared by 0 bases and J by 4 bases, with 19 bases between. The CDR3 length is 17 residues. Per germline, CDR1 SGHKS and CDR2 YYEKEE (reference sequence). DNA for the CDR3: TGTGCCAGCAGCTTGGTTGAGGGGCAGGGAGGGTCCTATGGCTACACCTTC. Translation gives CASSLVEGQGGSYGYTF.

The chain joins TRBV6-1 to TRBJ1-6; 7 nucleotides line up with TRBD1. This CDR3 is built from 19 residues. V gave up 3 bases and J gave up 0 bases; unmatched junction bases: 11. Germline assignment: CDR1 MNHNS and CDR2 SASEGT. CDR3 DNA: TGTGCCAGCAGTGATTCACAGGGGCTGATGGCCTCCTATAATTCACCCCTCCACTTT. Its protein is CASSDSQGLMASYNSPLHF.

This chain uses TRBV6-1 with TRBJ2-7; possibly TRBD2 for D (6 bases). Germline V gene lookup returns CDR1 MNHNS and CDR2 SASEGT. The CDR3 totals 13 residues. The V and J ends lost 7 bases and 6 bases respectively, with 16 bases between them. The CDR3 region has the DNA TGTGCCAGCACGGACGGGGGAGCCAGCGAGCAGTACTTC. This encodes CASTDGGASEQYF.

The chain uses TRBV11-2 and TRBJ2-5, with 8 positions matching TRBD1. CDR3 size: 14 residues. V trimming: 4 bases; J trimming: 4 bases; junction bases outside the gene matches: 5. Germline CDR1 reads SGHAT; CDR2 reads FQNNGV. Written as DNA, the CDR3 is TGTGCCAGCAGCTGGGACAGGCAAGGAGAGACCCAGTACTTC. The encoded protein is CASSWDRQGETQYF.

The CDR3 DNA sequence: TGTGCCAGCGCCCGTGCGGGCTTAGATAATGAAGCTTTCTTT. Translated, it gives CASARAGLDNEAFF. V and J are TRBV9 and TRBJ1-1; D is unclear. CDR1 is SGDLS and CDR2 is YYNGEE in the germline V gene. Trimming removed 7 bases from V and 7 bases from J, with 20 bases in between. This CDR3 spans 14 amino acids. Looking up the rest from reference TRBV9 and TRBJ1-1 gives the full variable domain: DSGVTQTPKHLITATGQRVTLRCSPRSGDLSVYWYQQSLDQGLQFLIQYYNGEERAKGNILERFSAQQFPDLHSELNLSSLELGDSALYFCASARAGLDNEAFFGQGTRLTVV.

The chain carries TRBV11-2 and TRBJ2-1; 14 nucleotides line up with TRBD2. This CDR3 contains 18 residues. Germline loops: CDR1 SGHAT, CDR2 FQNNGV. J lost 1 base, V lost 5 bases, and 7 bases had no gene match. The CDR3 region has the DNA TGTGCCAGCAGCATACTGACTAGCGGGAGGGGTTCCTACAATGAGCAGTTCTTC. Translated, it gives CASSILTSGRGSYNEQFF.

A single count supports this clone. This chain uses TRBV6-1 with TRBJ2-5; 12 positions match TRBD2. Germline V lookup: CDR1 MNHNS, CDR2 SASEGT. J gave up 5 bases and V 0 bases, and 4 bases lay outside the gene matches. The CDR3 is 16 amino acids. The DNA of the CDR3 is TGTGCCAGCAGTGAAGCTACTAGCGGGAGGCGGGAGACCCAGTACTTC. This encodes CASSEATSGRRETQYF.

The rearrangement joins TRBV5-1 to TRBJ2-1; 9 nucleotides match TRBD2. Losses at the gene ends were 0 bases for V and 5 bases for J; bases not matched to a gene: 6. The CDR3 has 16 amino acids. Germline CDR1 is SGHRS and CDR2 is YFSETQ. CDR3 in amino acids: CASSLGRLAAHNEQFF. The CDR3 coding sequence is TGCGCCAGCAGCTTGGGCCGACTAGCGGCTCACAATGAGCAGTTCTTC.

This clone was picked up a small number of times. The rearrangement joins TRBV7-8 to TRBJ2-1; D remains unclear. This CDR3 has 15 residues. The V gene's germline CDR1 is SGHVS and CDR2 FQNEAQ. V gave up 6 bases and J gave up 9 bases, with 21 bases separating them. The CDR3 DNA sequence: TGTGCCAGCAGAGAAGCTCGGGCAGCCTCAGGTGAGCAGTTCTTC. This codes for CASREARAASGEQFF.

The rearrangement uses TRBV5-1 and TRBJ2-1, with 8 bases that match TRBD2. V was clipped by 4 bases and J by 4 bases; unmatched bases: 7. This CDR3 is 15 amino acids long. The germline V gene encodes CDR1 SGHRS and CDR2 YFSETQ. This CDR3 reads CASSLSGELYNEQFF. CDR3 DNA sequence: TGCGCCAGCAGCCTTAGCGGGGAACTTTACAATGAGCAGTTCTTC. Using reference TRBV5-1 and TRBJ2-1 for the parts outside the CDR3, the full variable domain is KAGVTQTPRYLIKTRGQQVTLSCSPISGHRSVSWYQQTPGQGLQFLFEYFSETQRNKGNFPGRFSGRQFSNSRSEMNVSTLELGDSALYLCASSLSGELYNEQFFGPGTRLTVL.

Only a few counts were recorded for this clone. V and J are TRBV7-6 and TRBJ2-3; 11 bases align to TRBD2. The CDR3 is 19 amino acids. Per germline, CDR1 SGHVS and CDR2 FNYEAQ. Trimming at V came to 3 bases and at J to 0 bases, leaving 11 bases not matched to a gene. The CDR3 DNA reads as TGTGCCAGCAGCTTGGGGACTAGCGGTAATCCTACTAGCACAGATACGCAGTATTTT. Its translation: CASSLGTSGNPTSTDTQYF.

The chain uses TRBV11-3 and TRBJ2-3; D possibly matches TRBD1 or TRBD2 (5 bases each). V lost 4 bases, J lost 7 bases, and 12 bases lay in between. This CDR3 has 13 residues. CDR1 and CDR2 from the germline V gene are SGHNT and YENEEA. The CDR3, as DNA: TGTGCCAGCAGCTCAGGGCCCGGGAATACGCAGTATTTT. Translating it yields CASSSGPGNTQYF.

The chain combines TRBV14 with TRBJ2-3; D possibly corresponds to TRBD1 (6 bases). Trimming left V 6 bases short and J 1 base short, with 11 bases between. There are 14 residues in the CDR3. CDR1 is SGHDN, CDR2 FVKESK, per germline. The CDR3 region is CASRRDNGTDTQYF. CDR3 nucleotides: TGTGCCAGCAGACGGGACAACGGCACAGATACGCAGTATTTT. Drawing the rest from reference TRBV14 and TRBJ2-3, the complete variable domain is EAGVTQFPSHSVIEKGQTVTLRCDPISGHDNLYWYRRVMGKEIKFLLHFVKESKQDESGMPNNRFLAERTGGTYSTLKVQPAELEDSGVYFCASRRDNGTDTQYFGPGTRLTVL.